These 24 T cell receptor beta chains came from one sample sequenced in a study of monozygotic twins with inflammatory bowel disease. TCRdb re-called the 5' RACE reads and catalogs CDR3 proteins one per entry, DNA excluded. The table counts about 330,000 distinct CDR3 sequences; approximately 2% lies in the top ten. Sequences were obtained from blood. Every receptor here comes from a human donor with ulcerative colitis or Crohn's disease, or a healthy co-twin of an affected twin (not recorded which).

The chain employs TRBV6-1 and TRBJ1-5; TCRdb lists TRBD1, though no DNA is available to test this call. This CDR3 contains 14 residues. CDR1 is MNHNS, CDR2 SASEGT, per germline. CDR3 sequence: CASYDRGLGQPQHF.

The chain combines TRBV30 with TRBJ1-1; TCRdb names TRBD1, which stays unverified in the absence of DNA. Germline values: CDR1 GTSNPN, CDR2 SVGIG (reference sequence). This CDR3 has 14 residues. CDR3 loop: CAWSSGRRDTEAFF.

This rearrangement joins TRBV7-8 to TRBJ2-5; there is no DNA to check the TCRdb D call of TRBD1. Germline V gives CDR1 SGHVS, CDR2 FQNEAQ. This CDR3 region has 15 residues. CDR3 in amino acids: CASSFAGDSQETQYF.

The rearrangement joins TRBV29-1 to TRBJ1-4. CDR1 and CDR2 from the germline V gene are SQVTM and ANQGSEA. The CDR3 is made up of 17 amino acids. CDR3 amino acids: CSVATGFISSTNEKLFF.

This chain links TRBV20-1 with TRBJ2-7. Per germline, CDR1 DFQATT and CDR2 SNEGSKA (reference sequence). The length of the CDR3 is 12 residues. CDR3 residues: CSAKYLSYEQYF.

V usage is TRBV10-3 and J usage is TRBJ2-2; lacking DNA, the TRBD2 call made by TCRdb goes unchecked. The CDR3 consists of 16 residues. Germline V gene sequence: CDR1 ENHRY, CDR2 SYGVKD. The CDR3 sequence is CAISESRGASTGELFF.

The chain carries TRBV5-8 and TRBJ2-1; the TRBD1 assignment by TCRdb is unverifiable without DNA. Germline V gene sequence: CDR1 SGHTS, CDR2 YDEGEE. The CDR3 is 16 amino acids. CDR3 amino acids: CASSLIQGTTYNEQFF.

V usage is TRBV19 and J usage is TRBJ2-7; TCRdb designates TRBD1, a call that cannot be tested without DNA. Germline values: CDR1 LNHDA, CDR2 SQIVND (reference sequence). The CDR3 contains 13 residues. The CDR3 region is CASSPGPGFEQYF.

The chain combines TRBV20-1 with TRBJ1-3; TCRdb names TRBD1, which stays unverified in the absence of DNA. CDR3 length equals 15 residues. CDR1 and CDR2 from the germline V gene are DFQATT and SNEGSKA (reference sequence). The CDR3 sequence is CSAGGGGAGGNTIYF.

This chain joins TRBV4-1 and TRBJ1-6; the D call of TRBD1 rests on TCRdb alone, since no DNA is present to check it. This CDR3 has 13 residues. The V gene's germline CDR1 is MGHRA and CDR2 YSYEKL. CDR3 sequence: CASRGQLNSPLHF.

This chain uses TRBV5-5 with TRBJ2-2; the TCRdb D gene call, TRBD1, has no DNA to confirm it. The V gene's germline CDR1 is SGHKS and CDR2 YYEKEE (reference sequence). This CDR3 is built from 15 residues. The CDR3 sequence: CDSRTGTANTGELFF.

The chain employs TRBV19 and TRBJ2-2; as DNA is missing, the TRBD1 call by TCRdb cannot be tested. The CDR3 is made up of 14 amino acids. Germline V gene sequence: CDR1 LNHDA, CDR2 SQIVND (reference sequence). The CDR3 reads CASGVTGMTGELFF.

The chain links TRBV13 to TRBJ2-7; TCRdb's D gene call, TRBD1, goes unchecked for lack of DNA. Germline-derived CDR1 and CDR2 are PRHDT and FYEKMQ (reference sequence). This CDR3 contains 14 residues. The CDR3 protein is CASTLAGAGHEQYF.

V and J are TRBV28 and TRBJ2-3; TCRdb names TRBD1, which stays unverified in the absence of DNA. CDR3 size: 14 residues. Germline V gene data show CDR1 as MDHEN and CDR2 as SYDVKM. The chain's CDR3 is CASSLDRRTDTQYF.

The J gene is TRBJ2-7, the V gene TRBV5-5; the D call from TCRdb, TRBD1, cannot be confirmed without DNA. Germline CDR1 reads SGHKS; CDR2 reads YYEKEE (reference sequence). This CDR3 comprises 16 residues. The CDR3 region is CASSLGGRTEDYEQYF. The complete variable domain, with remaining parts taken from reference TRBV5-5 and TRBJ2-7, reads DAGVTQSPTHLIKTRGQQVTLRCSPISGHKSVSWYQQVLGQGPQFIFQYYEKEERGRGNFPDRFSARQFPNYSSELNVNALLLGDSALYLCASSLGGRTEDYEQYFGPGTRLTVT.

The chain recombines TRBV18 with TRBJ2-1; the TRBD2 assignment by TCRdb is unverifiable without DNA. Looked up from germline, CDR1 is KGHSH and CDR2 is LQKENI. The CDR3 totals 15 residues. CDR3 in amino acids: CASSPGAGGNNEQFF.

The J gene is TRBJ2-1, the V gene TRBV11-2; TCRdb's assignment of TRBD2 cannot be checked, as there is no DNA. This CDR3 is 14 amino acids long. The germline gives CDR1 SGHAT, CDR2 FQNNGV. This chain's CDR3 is CASSSGGGANEQFF. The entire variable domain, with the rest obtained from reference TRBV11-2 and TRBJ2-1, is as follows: EAGVAQSPRYKIIEKRQSVAFWCNPISGHATLYWYQQILGQGPKLLIQFQNNGVVDDSQLPKDRFSAERLKGVDSTLKIQPAKLEDSAVYLCASSSGGGANEQFFGPGTRLTVL.

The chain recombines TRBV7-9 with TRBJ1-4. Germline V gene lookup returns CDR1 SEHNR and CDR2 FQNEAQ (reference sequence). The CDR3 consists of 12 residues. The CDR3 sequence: CASSWRDEKLFF.

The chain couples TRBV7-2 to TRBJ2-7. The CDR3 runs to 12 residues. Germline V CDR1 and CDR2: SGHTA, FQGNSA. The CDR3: CASSLVNREQYF.

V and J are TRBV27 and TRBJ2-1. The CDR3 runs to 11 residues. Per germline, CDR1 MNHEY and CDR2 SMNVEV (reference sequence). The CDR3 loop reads CASSSRREQFF.

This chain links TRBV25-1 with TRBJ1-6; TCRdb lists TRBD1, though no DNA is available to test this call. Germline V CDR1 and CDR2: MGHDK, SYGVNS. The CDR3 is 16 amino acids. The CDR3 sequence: CASSATGEGYNSPLHF.

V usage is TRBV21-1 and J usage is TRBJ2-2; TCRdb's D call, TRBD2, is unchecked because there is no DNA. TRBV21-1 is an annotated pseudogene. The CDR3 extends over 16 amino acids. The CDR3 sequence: CASRRMTSGKTGELFF.

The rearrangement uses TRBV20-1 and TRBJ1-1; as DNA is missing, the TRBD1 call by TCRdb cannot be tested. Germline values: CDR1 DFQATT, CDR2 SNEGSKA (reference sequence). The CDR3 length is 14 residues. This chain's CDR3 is CSARVDSGVTEAFF.

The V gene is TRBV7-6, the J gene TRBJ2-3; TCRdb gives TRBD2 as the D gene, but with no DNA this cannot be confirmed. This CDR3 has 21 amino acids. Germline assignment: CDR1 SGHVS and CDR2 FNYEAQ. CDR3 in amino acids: CASSFPGGGFGLAGATDTQYF.